Listed here is a single T cell receptor (beta chain). The sample comes from a study of blood T cell repertoires in COVID-19. Study summary: Specimens from acute and convalescent COVID-19 originated in the United States, Italy and Spain. Sources were T cells, B-cell-depleted T cells, or PBMCs; the material itself was cDNA or gDNA.

The CDR3 extends over 15 amino acids. Germline V gives CDR1 SGDLS, CDR2 YYNGEE. After removal of 4 bases from V and 6 bases from J, the junction contained 7 bases not matched to a gene. Authors' analysis steps: Amplification from reference gene primers served as the basis for estimated nucleated cell counts. The data were produced by immunoSEQ multiplex PCR, yet TCRdb's version contains in-frame clones alone and is incomplete. V, J and clone size reflect that table, while D and trimming were determined from the DNA. The sample lists 100,000 or so clones, 84% occurring once. The V and J genes are TRBV9 and TRBJ1-6; 7 bases are a match to TRBD1. The sequence was obtained from a woman in her fifties or sixties with acute or convalescent COVID-19. The sequenced sample was peripheral blood. The CDR3 coding sequence is TGTGCCAGCAGCCCCGCCGGGACAGTTAATTCACCCCTCCACTTT. Translation gives CASSPAGTVNSPLHF.